These 30 T cell receptor beta chains were all obtained from the same sample, sequenced in a study of neurological immune-mediated disorders. Via MiXCR, TCRdb re-called the 5' RACE reads, giving one row per CDR3 protein. The data hold roughly 100,000 distinct CDR3 sequences, with around 3.3% observed a single time. Sequenced input: PBMCs. The receptors were gathered from a woman between 18 and 29 years old with multiple sclerosis.

There are many counts of this clonotype. The genes are TRBV6-1 and TRBJ2-7; D unclear. V was shortened by 6 bases and J by 0 bases, with 12 bases between the two germline ends. The CDR3 length is 14 residues. Germline assignment: CDR1 MNHNS and CDR2 SASEGT. CDR3 in DNA: TGTGCCAGCAGGGGTCAACCGAGCTCCTACGAGCAGTACTTC. Translation gives CASRGQPSSYEQYF.

This clonotype occurred many times. This chain links TRBV7-2 with TRBJ2-5; D possibly corresponds to TRBD1 (5 bases). Germline CDR1 and CDR2: SGHTA and FQGNSA. The CDR3 contains 12 residues. V was cut by 6 bases and J by 5 bases, with 10 bases left in between. The CDR3 DNA follows: TGTGCCAGCAGTCCCAAGGGGGAGACCCAGTACTTC. Its translation: CASSPKGETQYF.

This clonotype was found many times. V usage is TRBV20-1 and J usage is TRBJ1-2, with 9 bases that match TRBD1. The V segment lost 5 bases and the J segment 8 bases; nucleotides outside the gene matches: 6. Germline CDR1 reads DFQATT; CDR2 reads SNEGSKA (reference sequence). The CDR3 runs to 12 residues. Here the CDR3 DNA reads TGCAGTGCTCCGTACAGGGGGCCCGGCTACACCTTC. It translates to CSAPYRGPGYTF.

This clonotype was found many times. The gene calls are TRBV6-5 and TRBJ2-1; 8 positions match TRBD2. V trimming: 3 bases; J trimming: 0 bases; junction bases outside the gene matches: 4. The CDR3 has 16 amino acids. Germline-derived CDR1 and CDR2 are MNHEY and SVGAGI. The CDR3 spells CASSYWSGSSYNEQFF. As DNA, the CDR3 is TGTGCCAGCAGTTATTGGAGCGGGAGCTCCTACAATGAGCAGTTCTTC.

This clonotype was picked up a small number of times. The chain couples TRBV18 to TRBJ1-5; a possible D gene is TRBD1 (5 bases). Germline V gene data show CDR1 as KGHSH and CDR2 as LQKENI. V was pared by 3 bases and J by 5 bases, with 8 bases between. This CDR3 has 13 residues. The CDR3 sequence: CASSPGEDQPQHF. As DNA, the CDR3 is TGTGCCAGCTCACCGGGGGAGGATCAGCCCCAGCATTTT.

Many counts were recorded for this clonotype. The chain links TRBV20-1 to TRBJ1-6, with TRBD1 matching 9 bases. Germline lookup yields CDR1 DFQATT and CDR2 SNEGSKA (reference sequence). Trimming took 3 bases from V and 5 from J; bases not matched to a gene: 11. The CDR3 is made up of 17 amino acids. CDR3 bases: TGCAGTGCTAGGGATCCGGGACAGGGCACGAATAATTCACCCCTCCACTTT. Protein: CSARDPGQGTNNSPLHF.

This clonotype was seen many times. The rearrangement links TRBV6-5 to TRBJ1-6, with D perhaps matching TRBD1 (5 bases). This CDR3 is 16 amino acids long. Trimming removed 5 bases at V and 2 bases at J, with 13 bases between. Germline V gene lookup returns CDR1 MNHEY and CDR2 SVGAGI. CDR3 protein: CASSSRRTTYNSPLHF. The CDR3 DNA reads TGTGCCAGCAGTAGCCGGAGGACAACCTATAATTCACCCCTCCACTTT.

Ten or more counts support this clonotype. The chain combines TRBV6-5 with TRBJ1-1; 7 bases are shared with TRBD1. This CDR3 is 15 amino acids long. J was trimmed by 1 base and V by 6 bases; bases with no gene match: 8. Germline V gives CDR1 MNHEY, CDR2 SVGAGI. For the CDR3, the DNA is TGTGCCAGCAGCTTGGACAGGTTACCGAACACTGAAGCTTTCTTT. Amino acids: CASSLDRLPNTEAFF.

This clonotype has at least ten counts. This chain uses TRBV7-9 with TRBJ1-5, with unresolved D. The V gene's germline CDR1 is SEHNR and CDR2 FQNEAQ (reference sequence). The CDR3 covers 16 residues. Trimming pared 5 bases from V and 1 base from J, leaving 15 bases between. CDR3 DNA sequence: TGTGCCAGCAGCCCTTCTCGGGGTGGCAGCAATCAGCCCCAGCATTTT. It encodes CASSPSRGGSNQPQHF.

Ten or more counts support this clonotype. V gene TRBV3-1 combines with J gene TRBJ2-1; a possible D gene is TRBD2 (6 bases). The CDR3 spans 16 residues. The germline V and J ends were trimmed by 1 base and 2 bases, with 12 bases remaining between them. CDR1 and CDR2 (germline): LGHDT, YNNKEL (reference sequence). The CDR3 region has the DNA TGTGCCAGCAGCCAAGTCACTAGCATTACCTACAATGAGCAGTTCTTC. Its translation is CASSQVTSITYNEQFF.

This clonotype showed up many times. The chain joins TRBV5-1 to TRBJ2-4, with 10 bases fitting TRBD1. Germline-derived CDR1 and CDR2 are SGHRS and YFSETQ. This CDR3 is 17 amino acids long. The V and J ends lost 2 bases and 7 bases, in that order; junction bases with no gene match: 12. The CDR3 is CASSFYPGQGIGNIQYF. The CDR3 coding sequence is TGCGCCAGCAGCTTTTATCCGGGACAGGGGATAGGGAACATTCAGTACTTC.

This clonotype showed up many times. V and J are TRBV20-1 and TRBJ2-5; TRBD2 aligns across 8 bases. This CDR3 contains 15 residues. V was pared by 6 bases and J by 5 bases, with 14 bases of the junction left unmatched. Germline loops: CDR1 DFQATT, CDR2 SNEGSKA (reference sequence). The CDR3 region is CSAEPLAVGGETQYF. Here the CDR3 DNA reads TGCAGTGCGGAACCACTAGCGGTCGGCGGGGAGACCCAGTACTTC.

This clonotype came up a few times. This chain joins TRBV6-6 and TRBJ2-7; 13 bases line up with TRBD2. The CDR3 sequence is 20 residues long. Germline V gene lookup returns CDR1 MNHNY and CDR2 SVGAGI (reference sequence). V lost 0 bases and J lost 1; bases outside the gene matches: 12. The CDR3 sequence: CASSYSPGLAGIVKSYEQYF. The CDR3 DNA is TGTGCCAGCAGTTACTCACCGGGACTAGCGGGAATCGTAAAGTCCTACGAGCAGTACTTC.

A word on this clonotype: Likely a read error: the CDR3 ends without its conserved phenylalanine or tryptophan. The chain joins TRBV5-6 to TRBJ2-1, with D perhaps matching TRBD1 (6 bases). CDR1 is SGHDT and CDR2 is YYEEEE in the germline V gene. This CDR3 contains 13 residues. V was trimmed by 4 bases and J by 4 bases, leaving 9 bases between them. This CDR3 is CASSVGQYNEQFC. Here the CDR3 DNA reads TGTGCCAGCAGCGTGGGACAATACAATGAGCAGTTCTGC.

In this sample, this clonotype turned up many times. The chain is built from TRBV12-3 or TRBV12-4 and TRBJ1-4; D might be TRBD1 (6 bases). V was trimmed by 5 bases and J by 8 bases, leaving 12 bases between them. CDR3 length: 13 residues. CDR3 in DNA: TGTGCCAGCAGTACAGGGTTGACCGAAAAACTGTTTTTT. It codes for CASSTGLTEKLFF.

This clonotype was seen ten or more times. The chain combines TRBV20-1 with TRBJ2-1, with no clear D. The CDR3 totals 12 residues. V lost 3 bases and J lost 7, with 10 bases in between. CDR1 is DFQATT and CDR2 is SNEGSKA in the germline V gene (reference sequence). The CDR3: CSASPARNEQFF. CDR3 nucleotide sequence: TGCAGTGCTAGTCCGGCTAGGAATGAGCAGTTCTTC.

This clonotype was seen repeatedly, ten times or more. The rearrangement joins TRBV16 to TRBJ1-2; D gene uncertain. The CDR3 covers 14 residues. The germline V and J ends were trimmed by 0 bases and 3 bases, with 8 bases remaining between them. Germline V gene lookup returns CDR1 KGHSY and CDR2 FQNENV. For the CDR3, the DNA is TGTGCCAGCAGCCAATCCGGAGAGGACTATGGCTACACCTTC. Its protein product is CASSQSGEDYGYTF.

Comments on this clonotype: This may stem from a read error, because a much larger clone lies one nucleotide away. The chain combines TRBV10-2 with TRBJ1-1; 7 bases agree with TRBD1. Germline V gives CDR1 WSHSY, CDR2 SAAADI. This CDR3 contains 13 residues. Losses at the gene ends were 7 bases for V and 5 bases for J; bases not matched to a gene: 7. CDR3: CASNAGGRTEAFF. The CDR3 coding sequence is TGCGCCAGCAACGCAGGGGGAAGGACTGAAGCTTTCTTT.

This clonotype was seen many times. The V call is TRBV5-1, the J call TRBJ2-5, with TRBD1 identical over 8 bases. CDR1 and CDR2 from the germline V gene are SGHRS and YFSETQ. There are 13 residues in the CDR3. Trimming took 4 bases from V and 2 from J; bases not matched to a gene: 1. The CDR3 coding sequence is TGCGCCAGCAGCCGGACAGGGCAAGAGACCCAGTACTTC. The encoded protein is CASSRTGQETQYF.

This clonotype was observed a few times. The rearrangement joins TRBV7-2 to TRBJ1-1; 8 bases map to TRBD1. V lost 4 bases to trimming and J lost 4 bases; unmatched junction nucleotides: 5. The germline gives CDR1 SGHTA, CDR2 FQGNSA. This CDR3 is built from 14 residues. CDR3 DNA: TGTGCCAGCAGCTCCTACAGGGGGACCACTGAAGCTTTCTTT. It encodes CASSSYRGTTEAFF.

This clonotype was seen ten or more times. The CDR3 reads CASSISVSQPQHF. As DNA, the CDR3 is TGTGCCAGTAGTATTTCGGTCAGCCAGCCCCAGCATTTT. This sequence joins TRBV19 and TRBJ1-5; D is uncertain. Trimming stripped 3 bases from V and 7 bases from J, with 10 bases between. The CDR3 sequence is 13 residues long. From germline, CDR1 is LNHDA and CDR2 SQIVND (reference sequence).

This clonotype has ten or more counts. The chain employs TRBV24-1 and TRBJ2-2; D gene unclear. The CDR3 extends over 14 amino acids. Trimming removed 2 bases at V and 4 bases at J, with 7 bases between. Per germline, CDR1 KGHDR and CDR2 SFDVKD. CDR3 sequence (DNA): TGTGCCACCAGTGATTCGACGCGCACCGGGGAGCTGTTTTTT. Translated: CATSDSTRTGELFF.

This clonotype was counted many times. The chain recombines TRBV20-1 with TRBJ1-5; 9 nucleotides align to TRBD1. The trim removed 3 bases at V and 6 bases at J, leaving 3 bases unmatched. Per the germline V gene, CDR1 is DFQATT and CDR2 is SNEGSKA (reference sequence). The CDR3 consists of 13 residues. In DNA, the CDR3 is TGCAGTGCTAGTGGGACAGGGAGTCAGCCCCAGCATTTT. Amino acid sequence: CSASGTGSQPQHF.

This clonotype was seen at least ten times. V is TRBV4-1 and J is TRBJ2-2; possibly TRBD1 for D (6 bases). The CDR3 extends over 16 amino acids. In germline, CDR1 is MGHRA, CDR2 YSYEKL. The V end lost 4 bases, the J end lost 2 bases, and 14 bases lay between the germline ends. The CDR3, as DNA: TGCGCCAGCAGCCCCTTAGGCAGGGGTAACACCGGGGAGCTGTTTTTT. Residues: CASSPLGRGNTGELFF.

Remarks on this clonotype: This sequence may be a read error, since a much larger clone differs from it by one base. The chain has TRBV7-2 and TRBJ1-1; TRBD1 might be the D (5 bases). In germline, CDR1 is SGHTA, CDR2 FQGNSA. This CDR3 is 13 amino acids long. Trimming left V 5 bases short and J 4 bases short, with 11 bases between. CDR3: CASSTYRSTEAFF. For the CDR3, the DNA is TGTGCCAGCAGCACTTACAGGTCCACTGAAGCTTTCTTT. The entire variable domain, with the rest obtained from reference TRBV7-2 and TRBJ1-1, is as follows: GAGVSQSPSNKVTEKGKDVELRCDPISGHTALYWYRQSLGQGLEFLIYFQGNSAPDKSGLPSDRFSAERTGGSVSTLTIQRTQQEDSAVYLCASSTYRSTEAFFGQGTRLTVV.

This clonotype was observed at least ten times. J is TRBJ2-7 and V is TRBV15; perhaps TRBD2 as D (6 bases). Between the trimmed V and J ends, which lost 3 bases and 4 bases, there was a span of 10 bases. Germline loops: CDR1 LNHNV, CDR2 YYDKDF (reference sequence). The CDR3 totals 13 residues. The CDR3 DNA reads as TGTGCCACCAGCAGGGCGGAGGGGTACGAGCAGTACTTC. Translating gives CATSRAEGYEQYF.

The chain recombines TRBV6-5 with TRBJ1-5, with a possible D match to TRBD1 (6 bases). Germline V gives CDR1 MNHEY, CDR2 SVGAGI. The CDR3 is 15 residues long. Trimming shortened V by 6 bases and J by 7 bases, and 19 bases separated the two germline ends. CDR3: CASSPDRTVGQPQHF. Written as DNA, the CDR3 is TGTGCCAGCAGCCCCGACAGGACCGTAGGGCAGCCCCAGCATTTT.

This clonotype was detected a few times. The chain links TRBV19 to TRBJ1-1; no clear D. V dropped 2 bases and J dropped 3 bases, with 7 bases sitting between them. Germline CDR1 and CDR2: LNHDA and SQIVND (reference sequence). CDR3 size: 13 residues. The CDR3 sequence: CASSIRDDTEAFF. In DNA, the CDR3 is TGTGCCAGTAGTATACGAGATGACACTGAAGCTTTCTTT.

This clonotype has at least ten counts. CDR3 nucleotide sequence: TGTGCCAGCAGCCGGGGGAGTTACGAGCAGTACTTC. It codes for CASSRGSYEQYF. This chain connects TRBV7-8 to TRBJ2-7; weak D call: TRBD2 (6 bases). In germline, CDR1 is SGHVS, CDR2 FQNEAQ. The CDR3 length is 12 residues. Trimming stripped 5 bases from V and 4 bases from J, with 9 bases between.

This clonotype was counted ten times or more. The DNA for the CDR3 is TGCGCCAGCAGCTCTCCTTCTCTTAAGGAGCAGTACTTC. It codes for CASSSPSLKEQYF. The chain has TRBV5-1 and TRBJ2-7; D is undetermined. The length of the CDR3 is 13 residues. Germline lookup yields CDR1 SGHRS and CDR2 YFSETQ. V gave up 3 bases and J gave up 7 bases, with 14 bases separating them. The entire variable domain, with the rest obtained from reference TRBV5-1 and TRBJ2-7, is as follows: KAGVTQTPRYLIKTRGQQVTLSCSPISGHRSVSWYQQTPGQGLQFLFEYFSETQRNKGNFPGRFSGRQFSNSRSEMNVSTLELGDSALYLCASSSPSLKEQYFGPGTRLTVT.